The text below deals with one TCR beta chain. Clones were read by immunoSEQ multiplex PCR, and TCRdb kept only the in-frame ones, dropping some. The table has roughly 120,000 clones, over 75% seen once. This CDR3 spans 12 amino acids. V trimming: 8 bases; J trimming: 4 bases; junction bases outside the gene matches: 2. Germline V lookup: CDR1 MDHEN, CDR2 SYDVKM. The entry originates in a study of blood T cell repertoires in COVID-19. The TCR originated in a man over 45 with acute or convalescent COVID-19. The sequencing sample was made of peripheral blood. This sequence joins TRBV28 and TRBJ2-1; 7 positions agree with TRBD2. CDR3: CASGGGYNEQFF. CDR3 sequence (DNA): TGTGCCAGCGGGGGAGGGTACAATGAGCAGTTCTTC.